The rows below give T cell receptor beta chains drawn from one sample of a study of a mutant IDH1 vaccine in newly diagnosed glioma. Assay: immunoSEQ multiplex PCR; the TCRdb copy retains only in-frame clones and omits some. Among roughly 60,000 clones listed, 80% were seen once. Their cognate antigens are unknown. The sample in question was PBMCs, obtained from a glioma patient whose treatment included an IDH1 peptide vaccine. These receptors originate from a man aged 35-49 years with glioma. The conserved cysteine and the conserved F or W are not part of the CDR3 here.

v_gene	CDR3aa
TRBV5-1	ASSLAGSGGASGTDTQY
TRBV5-1	ASSQGQGAIGELF
TRBV13	ASSLGGARVAEAF
TRBV27	ASSLGQGGNTIY
TRBV11-1	ASSLAMGGETQY
TRBV2	ASSAEGTGGQPQH
TRBV9	ASSPRTGPDGYT
TRBV7-9	ASSFPSGGGSYNEQF
TRBV9	ASSADRAGGNTIY
TRBV5-6	ASSLAPGHGLSHGYT
TRBV9	ASSVSDSEAF
TRBV5-1	ASSLDQGQETQY
TRBV5-1	ASSLDGAVGEKLF
TRBV18	ASSPGRDQGQY
TRBV7-2	ASSLNRQGGNTIY
TRBV4-1	ASSHETGRLSPLH
TRBV29-1	SVALVVGPRGETQY
TRBV7-8	ASSLRLSSYEQY
TRBV6-6	ASSYPRQDNEQF
TRBV27	ASSLSSSSNQPQH
TRBV5-4	ASSLEVGGRNEQF
TRBV6-1	ASSESRDYEQY
TRBV25-1	ASSNRAETQY
TRBV7-9	ASSLGYNEQF
TRBV4-2	ASSQGGGPGGLPLH
TRBV9	ASSQVGGRTDTQY
TRBV2	ASTILGVGDTEAF
TRBV27	ASSSRPFRGEQY
TRBV5-1	ASSSGQLNTEAF
TRBV6-1	ASSEALAGTYEQY